A single sample gave rise to the 20 T cell receptor beta chains below, sequenced in a study of T cell responses to AZD1222 COVID-19 vaccine. Produced via immunoSEQ multiplex PCR; TCRdb's table is partial and in-frame only. The table records approximately 140,000 clones, around 90% of them present only once. The sample consisted of peripheral blood, taken 28 days after the second AZD1222 dose. These receptors all come from an adult who received the AZD1222 COVID-19 vaccine.

The chain carries TRBV19 and TRBJ2-7, with a tentative D call TRBD1 (5 bases). The V gene's germline CDR1 is LNHDA and CDR2 SQIVND (reference sequence). The V gene lost 4 bases and the J gene lost 0 bases, with 13 bases spanning the gap. The CDR3 loop spans 15 amino acids. CDR3 sequence: CASSTRQINSYEQYF. CDR3 bases: TGTGCCAGTAGTACCCGACAGATCAACTCCTACGAGCAGTACTTC.

The chain combines TRBV23-1 with TRBJ2-2, with 14 positions matching TRBD2. TRBV23-1 is placed among ORFs of uncertain function. Germline trimming cut 6 bases from V and 7 bases from J; bases unmatched to any gene: 7. The length of the CDR3 is 16 residues. CDR3 residues: CASSLGLAGEGGELFF. CDR3 coding DNA: TGCGCCAGCAGCCTGGGACTAGCGGGAGAGGGCGGGGAGCTGTTTTTT.

The chain combines TRBV6-2 or TRBV6-3 with TRBJ2-2, with a tentative D call TRBD2 (6 bases). V lost 0 bases to trimming and J lost 5 bases, with 22 bases between them. CDR3 length: 19 amino acids. Germline-derived CDR1 and CDR2 are MNHEY and SVGEGT. The chain's CDR3 is CASSYSTRGTFFTTGELFF. Written as DNA, the CDR3 is TGTGCCAGCAGTTACTCGACGCGCGGGACCTTCTTTACTACCGGGGAGCTGTTTTTT.

This chain links TRBV7-2 with TRBJ2-7; 10 nucleotides align to TRBD2. The V segment lost 0 bases and the J segment 4 bases; nucleotides outside the gene matches: 6. Germline values: CDR1 SGHTA, CDR2 FQGNSA. CDR3 length: 16 amino acids. The CDR3 coding sequence is TGTGCCAGCAGCTTAGCGCGAGCGGGAGGGTATTACGAGCAGTACTTC. Translated: CASSLARAGGYYEQYF.

This clone appeared once. The chain is built from TRBV27 and TRBJ1-2; D call uncertain. V shed 6 bases and J shed 14 bases, with 22 bases lying between them. The CDR3 totals 13 residues. CDR1 is MNHEY and CDR2 is SMNVEV in the germline V gene (reference sequence). The CDR3 region is CASSFHDGRAFTF. The CDR3 region has the DNA TGTGCCAGCAGCTTCCACGACGGGCGGGCTTTTACCTTC.

The rearrangement uses TRBV3-1 (or the pseudogene TRBV3-2) and TRBJ1-3; D is unclear. The CDR3 sequence is 14 residues long. Per germline, CDR1 LGHDT and CDR2 YNNKEL (reference sequence). V shed 7 bases and J shed 0 bases, with 10 bases lying between them. CDR3 nucleotides: TGTGCCAGCACCCTTCGGAGCTCTGGAAACACCATATATTTT. It is translated as CASTLRSSGNTIYF.

J is TRBJ2-1 and V is TRBV10-3; 16 bases are a match to TRBD2. V dropped 0 bases and J dropped 8; count of bases not matched to a gene: 7. The CDR3 spans 18 residues. CDR1 is ENHRY, CDR2 SYGVKD, per germline. The CDR3 region has the DNA TGTGCCATCAGTGAGTCGAAGGGACTAGCGGGAGGGCTGGATGAGCAGTTCTTC. This gives the protein CAISESKGLAGGLDEQFF.

V usage is TRBV5-1 and J usage is TRBJ1-6, with unresolved D. V lost 5 bases and J lost 6, with 9 bases in between. CDR1 and CDR2 from the germline V gene are SGHRS and YFSETQ. The CDR3 length is 13 residues. CDR3 residues: CASRSTTNSPLHF. In DNA form, the CDR3 reads TGCGCCAGCAGGTCGACCACTAATTCACCCCTCCACTTT. Complete variable domain (other parts from reference TRBV5-1 and TRBJ1-6): KAGVTQTPRYLIKTRGQQVTLSCSPISGHRSVSWYQQTPGQGLQFLFEYFSETQRNKGNFPGRFSGRQFSNSRSEMNVSTLELGDSALYLCASRSTTNSPLHFGNGTRLTVT.

The chain joins TRBV18 to TRBJ2-7; tentatively, D is TRBD1 (6 bases). The CDR3 contains 15 residues. Trimming pared 1 base from V and 2 bases from J, leaving 12 bases between. Germline V gene lookup returns CDR1 KGHSH and CDR2 LQKENI. The CDR3 DNA sequence: TGTGCCAGCTCACCACTCGACAGGTCCACCTACGAGCAGTACTTC. Translated, it gives CASSPLDRSTYEQYF.

The CDR3 sequence is CASSLQLAGVGLHEQFF. The DNA for the CDR3 is TGTGCCAGCAGCTTACAACTAGCGGGAGTAGGTCTTCATGAGCAGTTCTTC. The chain is built from TRBV13 and TRBJ2-1; 11 bases match TRBD2. The CDR3 totals 17 residues. V lost 2 bases, J lost 8 bases, and 11 bases stayed unmatched. Germline V gene lookup returns CDR1 PRHDT and CDR2 FYEKMQ (reference sequence).

This rearrangement joins TRBV27 to TRBJ1-1, with a weak D call TRBD1 (6 bases). Trimming removed 9 bases from V and 0 bases from J, with 11 bases in between. Germline-derived CDR1 and CDR2 are MNHEY and SMNVEV (reference sequence). CDR3 length equals 13 residues. As DNA, the CDR3 is TGTGCCAGTCTGGGGGGCTTGAACACTGAAGCTTTCTTT. This codes for CASLGGLNTEAFF.

The V gene is TRBV30, the J gene TRBJ2-7; 10 bases align to TRBD1. Germline lookup yields CDR1 GTSNPN and CDR2 SVGIG (reference sequence). The CDR3 covers 15 residues. Trimming cost V 0 bases and J 2 bases; bases outside gene matches: 4. The CDR3 nucleotides read TGTGCCTGGAGTGTACCAGGACAGGGGGCCTACGAGCAGTACTTC. Amino acid sequence: CAWSVPGQGAYEQYF.

The CDR3 sequence: CASSLTPGNTIYF. The DNA of the CDR3 is TGTGCCAGCAGCTTAACCCCTGGAAACACCATATATTTT. The genes are TRBV11-3 and TRBJ1-3; no firm D call. The V and J ends lost 2 bases and 2 bases respectively, with 4 bases between them. The CDR3 is 13 residues long. Germline loops: CDR1 SGHNT, CDR2 YENEEA.

The chain carries TRBV7-9 and TRBJ1-1; D gene ambiguous. Germline values: CDR1 SEHNR, CDR2 FQNEAQ (reference sequence). Trimming left V 5 bases short and J 2 bases short, with 6 bases between. The CDR3 has 12 residues. CDR3 residues: CASSIKNTEAFF. CDR3 DNA sequence: TGTGCCAGCAGCATTAAAAACACTGAAGCTTTCTTT.

The V call is TRBV5-1, the J call TRBJ2-7; D may match TRBD1 or TRBD2 (5 bases each). This CDR3 is built from 14 residues. Germline loops: CDR1 SGHRS, CDR2 YFSETQ. Trimming took off 3 bases at V and 2 bases at J, with 12 bases between the two ends. Here the CDR3 reads CASSSGPGPYEQYF. The CDR3 DNA follows: TGCGCCAGCAGCTCGGGGCCGGGGCCCTACGAGCAGTACTTC.

The chain uses TRBV27 and TRBJ2-7, with D hard to call. Germline values: CDR1 MNHEY, CDR2 SMNVEV (reference sequence). The V gene lost 6 bases and the J gene lost 2 bases, with 17 bases spanning the gap. CDR3 length: 15 residues. The CDR3 region has the DNA TGTGCCAGCAGCTCCCTCATGGGGTTAACCTACGAGCAGTACTTC. Translated: CASSSLMGLTYEQYF.

V usage is TRBV7-2 and J usage is TRBJ1-1, with unresolved D. V lost 3 bases to trimming and J lost 1 base, with 15 bases between them. This CDR3 comprises 16 residues. Germline V gene sequence: CDR1 SGHTA, CDR2 FQGNSA. The CDR3 sequence is CASSLVPGARNTEAFF. CDR3 coding DNA: TGTGCCAGCAGCTTGGTCCCCGGTGCCCGGAACACTGAAGCTTTCTTT.

The chain carries TRBV27 and TRBJ2-2; D might be TRBD1 or TRBD2, each matching 5 bases. Germline values: CDR1 MNHEY, CDR2 SMNVEV (reference sequence). The CDR3 consists of 19 residues. Trimming stripped 6 bases from V and 0 bases from J, with 23 bases between. The CDR3: CASRLLWDGGSPNTGELFF. CDR3 sequence (DNA): TGTGCCAGCAGACTTCTCTGGGACGGTGGGTCACCGAACACCGGGGAGCTGTTTTTT.

This clone was recorded once. The chain recombines TRBV10-3 with TRBJ2-1, with 7 bases lining up with TRBD2. The junction had 6 bases not matched to a gene; V was cut back by 5 bases and J by 5 bases. Germline V lookup: CDR1 ENHRY, CDR2 SYGVKD. This CDR3 is built from 14 residues. The CDR3, as DNA: TGTGCCATCAGTCCGGGACGGGGGGACAATGAGCAGTTCTTC. This translates into CAISPGRGDNEQFF.

The V and J genes are TRBV19 and TRBJ1-1; D possibly corresponds to TRBD1 (6 bases). The germline gives CDR1 LNHDA, CDR2 SQIVND (reference sequence). There are 14 residues in the CDR3. The V and J ends lost 9 bases and 0 bases respectively, with 14 bases between them. The DNA of the CDR3 is TGTGCCAGCGGGCCGGGACAAATGAACACTGAAGCTTTCTTT. This codes for CASGPGQMNTEAFF. Variable domain in full (rest from reference TRBV19 and TRBJ1-1): DGGITQSPKYLFRKEGQNVTLSCEQNLNHDAMYWYRQDPGQGLRLIYYSQIVNDFQKGDIAEGYSVSREKKESFPLTVTSAQKNPTAFYLCASGPGQMNTEAFFGQGTRLTVV.